These 8 T cell receptor beta chains originate from one sample sequenced in a study of CD8 T cells in ankylosing spondylitis. Using its own MiXCR run on the 5' RACE reads, TCRdb lists one record per CDR3 protein. The sample yields some 130,000 distinct CDR3 sequences, just under 7.5% seen once. Material for sequencing was blood, either unsorted or a sorted T cell fraction (not recorded which). The receptors originated from a female donor with ankylosing spondylitis or in good health (not recorded which).

There are many counts of this clonotype. The CDR3 reads CASSLGQASTDTQYF. For the CDR3, the DNA is TGCGCCAGCAGCCTAGGACAGGCGAGCACAGATACGCAGTATTTT. The V and J genes are TRBV4-1 and TRBJ2-3; 7 bases fit TRBD1. This CDR3 is 15 amino acids long. V shed 4 bases and J 0 bases; nucleotides not matched to a gene: 4. Looked up from germline, CDR1 is MGHRA and CDR2 is YSYEKL.

This clonotype has ten or more counts. The chain recombines TRBV5-1 with TRBJ2-3; TRBD1 matches at 9 bases. Looked up from germline, CDR1 is SGHRS and CDR2 is YFSETQ. The ends lost 3 bases at V and 4 bases at J; junction bases unmatched: 3. This CDR3 contains 14 residues. The CDR3 DNA follows: TGCGCCAGCAGCTCGGGACAGGGTGCAGATACGCAGTATTTT. Encoded protein: CASSSGQGADTQYF.

The table lists this clonotype with many counts. The chain carries TRBV12-5 and TRBJ2-2, with TRBD2 matching over 9 bases. The length of the CDR3 is 16 residues. Losses at the gene ends were 2 bases for V and 2 bases for J; bases not matched to a gene: 3. Germline-derived CDR1 and CDR2 are LGHNT and FRNRAP. This CDR3 is CASGLLTSGNTGELFF. The DNA of the CDR3 is TGTGCTAGTGGTTTGTTGACTAGCGGCAACACCGGGGAGCTGTTTTTT.

This clonotype was seen at least ten times. The V and J genes are TRBV19 and TRBJ2-3; D not certain. V gave up 5 bases and J gave up 3 bases, with 9 bases separating them. This CDR3 has 13 amino acids. From germline, CDR1 is LNHDA and CDR2 SQIVND (reference sequence). The CDR3 region is CASSPRATDTQYF. The CDR3 bases are TGTGCCAGTAGTCCGAGAGCGACAGATACGCAGTATTTT.

This clonotype was counted at least ten times. V gene TRBV6-1 combines with J gene TRBJ2-1; 8 bases map to TRBD2. The V gene end was trimmed by 7 bases and the J gene end by 1 base; junction bases not matched to a gene: 9. CDR1 MNHNS and CDR2 SASEGT come from the germline V gene. This CDR3 is built from 16 residues. CDR3 protein: CASTLSGLASYNEQFF. CDR3 bases: TGTGCCAGCACTCTCAGCGGACTAGCTTCCTACAATGAGCAGTTCTTC.

This clonotype was picked up a small number of times. This chain links TRBV12-3 or TRBV12-4 with TRBJ2-4; TRBD1 or TRBD2 may be the D gene (5 bases each). This CDR3 region has 13 residues. The V end was cut by 4 bases, the J end by 8 bases, with 12 bases between. Here the CDR3 DNA reads TGTGCCAGCAGTTATAGTGGGGGAGACATTCAGTACTTC. The encoded protein is CASSYSGGDIQYF.

This clonotype was seen a handful of times. CDR3 sequence: CSVVLVGDRGISGYTF. The CDR3 region has the DNA TGCAGCGTTGTATTAGTCGGGGACAGGGGTATTTCTGGCTACACCTTC. The V gene is TRBV29-1, the J gene TRBJ1-2; 10 bases line up with TRBD1. The CDR3 has 16 residues. The germline V gene has CDR1 SQVTM and CDR2 ANQGSEA. The trim removed 4 bases at V and 7 bases at J, leaving 15 bases unmatched.

This clonotype was detected only a few times. V and J are TRBV2 and TRBJ2-7; no firm D call. Trimming pared 1 base from V and 4 bases from J, leaving 8 bases between. Germline V gene data show CDR1 as SNHLY and CDR2 as FYNNEI. The CDR3 runs 13 residues. The CDR3 coding sequence is TGTGCCAGCAGTGAAGACGAGGTTTACGAGCAGTACTTC. Protein sequence: CASSEDEVYEQYF.